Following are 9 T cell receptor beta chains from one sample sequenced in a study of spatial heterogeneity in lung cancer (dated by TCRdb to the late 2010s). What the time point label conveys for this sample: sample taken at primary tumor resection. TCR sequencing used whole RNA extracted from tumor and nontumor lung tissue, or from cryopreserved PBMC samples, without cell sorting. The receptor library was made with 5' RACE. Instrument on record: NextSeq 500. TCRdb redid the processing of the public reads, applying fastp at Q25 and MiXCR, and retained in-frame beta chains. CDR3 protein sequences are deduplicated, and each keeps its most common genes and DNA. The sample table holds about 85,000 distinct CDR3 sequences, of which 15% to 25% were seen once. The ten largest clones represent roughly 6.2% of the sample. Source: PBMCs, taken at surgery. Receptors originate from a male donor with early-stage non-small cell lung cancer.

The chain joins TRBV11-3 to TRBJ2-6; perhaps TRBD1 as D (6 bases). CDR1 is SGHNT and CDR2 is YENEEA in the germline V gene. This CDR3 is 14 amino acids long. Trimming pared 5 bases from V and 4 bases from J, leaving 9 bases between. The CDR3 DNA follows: TGTGCCAGCAGCACGACAGGAGGGGCCAACGTCCTGACTTTC. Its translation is CASSTTGGANVLTF.

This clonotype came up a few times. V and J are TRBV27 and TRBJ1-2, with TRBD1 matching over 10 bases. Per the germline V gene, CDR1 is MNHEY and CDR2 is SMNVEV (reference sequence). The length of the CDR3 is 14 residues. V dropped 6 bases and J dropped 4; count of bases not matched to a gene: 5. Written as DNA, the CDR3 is TGTGCCAGCAGACGGACAGGGGGAAGCTATGGCTACACCTTC. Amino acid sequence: CASRRTGGSYGYTF.

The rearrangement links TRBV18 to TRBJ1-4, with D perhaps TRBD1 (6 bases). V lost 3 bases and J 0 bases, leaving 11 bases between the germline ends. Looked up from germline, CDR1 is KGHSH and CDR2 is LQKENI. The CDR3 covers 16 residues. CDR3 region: CASSPRQATTNEKLFF. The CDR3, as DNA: TGTGCCAGCTCACCTCGACAGGCTACAACTAATGAAAAACTGTTTTTT.

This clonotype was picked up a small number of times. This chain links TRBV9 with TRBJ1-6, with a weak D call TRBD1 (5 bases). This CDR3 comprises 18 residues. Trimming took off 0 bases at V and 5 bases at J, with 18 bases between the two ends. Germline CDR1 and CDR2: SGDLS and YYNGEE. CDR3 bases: TGTGCCAGCAGCGTAGGGGTCGGGGGAGGACTGAATAATTCACCCCTCCACTTT. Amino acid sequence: CASSVGVGGGLNNSPLHF.

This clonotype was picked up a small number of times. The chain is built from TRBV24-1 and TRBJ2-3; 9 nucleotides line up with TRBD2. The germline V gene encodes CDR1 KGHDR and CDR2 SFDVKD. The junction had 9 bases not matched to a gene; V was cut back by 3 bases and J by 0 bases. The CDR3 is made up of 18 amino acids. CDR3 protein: CATSDQERGAPSTDTQYF. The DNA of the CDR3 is TGTGCCACCAGTGATCAAGAGCGGGGGGCCCCTAGCACAGATACGCAGTATTTT.

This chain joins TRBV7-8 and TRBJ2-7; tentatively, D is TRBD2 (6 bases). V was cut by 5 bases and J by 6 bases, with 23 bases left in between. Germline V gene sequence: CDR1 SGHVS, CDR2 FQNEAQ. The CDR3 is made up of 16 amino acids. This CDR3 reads CASSVLEQPREREQYF. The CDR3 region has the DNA TGTGCCAGCAGCGTGCTCGAACAGCCCCGGGAGCGCGAGCAGTACTTC.

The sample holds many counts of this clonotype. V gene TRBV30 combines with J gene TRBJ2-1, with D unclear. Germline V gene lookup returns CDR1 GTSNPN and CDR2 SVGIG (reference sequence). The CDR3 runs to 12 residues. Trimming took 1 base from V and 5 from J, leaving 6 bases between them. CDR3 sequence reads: CAWSDWDNEQFF. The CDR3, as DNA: TGTGCCTGGAGTGACTGGGACAATGAGCAGTTCTTC.

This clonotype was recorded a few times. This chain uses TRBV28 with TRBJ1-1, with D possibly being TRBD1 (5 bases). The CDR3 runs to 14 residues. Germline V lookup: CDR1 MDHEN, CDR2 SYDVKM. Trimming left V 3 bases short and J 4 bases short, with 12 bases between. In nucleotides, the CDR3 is TGTGCCAGCAGTTTTGGAGGGGCCCCCACTGAAGCTTTCTTT. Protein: CASSFGGAPTEAFF. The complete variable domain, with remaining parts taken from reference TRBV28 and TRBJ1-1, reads DVKVTQSSRYLVKRTGEKVFLECVQDMDHENMFWYRQDPGLGLRLIYFSYDVKMKEKGDIPEGYSVSREKKERFSLILESASTNQTSMYLCASSFGGAPTEAFFGQGTRLTVV.

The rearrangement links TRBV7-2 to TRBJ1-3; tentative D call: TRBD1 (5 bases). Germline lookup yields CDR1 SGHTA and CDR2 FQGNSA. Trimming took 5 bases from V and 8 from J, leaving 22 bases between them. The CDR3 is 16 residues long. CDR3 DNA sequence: TGTGCCAGCAGCCCCATCAGCGGGACCGAGGACCACACCATATATTTT. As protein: CASSPISGTEDHTIYF. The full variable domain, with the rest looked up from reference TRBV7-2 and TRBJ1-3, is GAGVSQSPSNKVTEKGKDVELRCDPISGHTALYWYRQSLGQGLEFLIYFQGNSAPDKSGLPSDRFSAERTGGSVSTLTIQRTQQEDSAVYLCASSPISGTEDHTIYFGEGSWLTVV.